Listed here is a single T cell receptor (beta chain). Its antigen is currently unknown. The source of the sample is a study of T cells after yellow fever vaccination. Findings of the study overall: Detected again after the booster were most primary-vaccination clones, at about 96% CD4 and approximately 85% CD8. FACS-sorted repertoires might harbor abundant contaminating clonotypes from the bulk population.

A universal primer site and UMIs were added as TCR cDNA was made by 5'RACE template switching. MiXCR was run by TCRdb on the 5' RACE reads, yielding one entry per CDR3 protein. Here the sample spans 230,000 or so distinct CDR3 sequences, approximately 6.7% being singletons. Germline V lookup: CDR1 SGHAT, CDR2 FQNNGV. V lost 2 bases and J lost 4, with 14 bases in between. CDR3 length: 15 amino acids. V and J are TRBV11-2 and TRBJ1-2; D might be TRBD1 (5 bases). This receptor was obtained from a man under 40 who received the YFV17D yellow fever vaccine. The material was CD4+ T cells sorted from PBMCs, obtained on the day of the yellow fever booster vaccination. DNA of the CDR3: TGTGCCAGCAGCTTAAGCCAGGGAAGTACCTATGGCTACACCTTC. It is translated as CASSLSQGSTYGYTF.